The 14 T cell receptor beta chains reported below all come from one sample, sequenced in a study of T cell responses to AZD1222 COVID-19 vaccine. The repertoire was sequenced with immunoSEQ multiplex PCR; TCRdb's copy has only in-frame clones and lacks some. The table shows about 120,000 clones, with roughly 90% occurring only once. The sample in question was peripheral blood, obtained on day 0 of AZD1222 vaccination. All receptors derive from an adult in good health.

The CDR3 region is CASRGVKLAGNQETQYF. The DNA of the CDR3 is TGTGCCAGCAGAGGGGTGAAACTAGCGGGGAATCAAGAGACCCAGTACTTC. This sequence joins TRBV13 and TRBJ2-5, with 10 bases identical to TRBD2. The germline CDR1 and CDR2 sequences are PRHDT and FYEKMQ (reference sequence). This CDR3 has 17 residues. The J segment lost 2 bases and the V segment lost 6 bases, leaving 12 bases of the junction unmatched.

The V and J genes are TRBV20-1 and TRBJ1-5, with D uncertain. The V end was cut by 3 bases, the J end by 0 bases, with 6 bases between. This CDR3 comprises 13 residues. CDR1 and CDR2 from the germline V gene are DFQATT and SNEGSKA (reference sequence). The CDR3: CSASSVSNQPQHF. The CDR3 region has the DNA TGCAGTGCTAGTTCAGTTAGCAATCAGCCCCAGCATTTT.

The count of this clone is one. The chain recombines TRBV3-1 (or the pseudogene TRBV3-2) with TRBJ1-1; D possibly corresponds to TRBD1 (6 bases). Germline CDR1 reads LGHDT; CDR2 reads YNNKEL (reference sequence). Trimming cost V 4 bases and J 3 bases, with 18 bases left between them. The CDR3 sequence is 16 residues long. The CDR3 DNA reads TGTGCCAGCAGCCCCAGAGTCCAGACAGGATACACTGAAGCTTTCTTT. It specifies CASSPRVQTGYTEAFF.

The rearrangement links TRBV7-8 to TRBJ2-5; 8 nucleotides agree with TRBD2. Trimming took 1 base from V and 2 from J; bases not matched to a gene: 3. The CDR3 runs 15 residues. Germline assignment: CDR1 SGHVS and CDR2 FQNEAQ. The CDR3 DNA is TGTGCCAGCAGCTTAGTCTTAGCGGGGCAAGAGACCCAGTACTTC. Protein product: CASSLVLAGQETQYF.

For the CDR3, the DNA is TGTGCCAGCAGCCAAGATCGGGCAGGTTTCTATGGCTACACCTTC. Translating it yields CASSQDRAGFYGYTF. The chain combines TRBV4-2 with TRBJ1-2; D not resolved. The CDR3 extends over 15 amino acids. V lost 0 bases and J 4 bases, leaving 12 bases between the germline ends. Germline V gives CDR1 LGHNA, CDR2 YNFKEQ.

The rearrangement links TRBV6-5 to TRBJ2-7; D may be TRBD1 (6 bases). The CDR3 is 13 residues long. CDR1 MNHEY and CDR2 SVGAGI come from the germline V gene. V dropped 6 bases and J dropped 1 base, with 10 bases sitting between them. CDR3 nucleotides: TGTGCCAGCAGCCATGGACAGTCCTACGAGCAGTACTTC. It is translated as CASSHGQSYEQYF.

The chain has TRBV7-6 and TRBJ2-1; weak D call: TRBD2 (6 bases). V lost 4 bases, J lost 8 bases, and 15 bases lay in between. Germline values: CDR1 SGHVS, CDR2 FNYEAQ. This CDR3 is built from 14 residues. CDR3 region: CASSYRDSGDEQFF. CDR3 bases: TGTGCCAGCAGCTACCGGGACTCCGGGGATGAGCAGTTCTTC.

The gene calls are TRBV6-2 or TRBV6-3 and TRBJ2-1, with TRBD1 matching over 9 bases. Trimming removed 4 bases from V and 6 bases from J; junction bases left unmatched: 16. The CDR3 consists of 18 residues. Germline CDR1 is MNHEY and CDR2 is SVGEGT. CDR3 loop: CASSSRDRASLGPNEQFF. CDR3 sequence (DNA): TGTGCCAGCAGTTCCCGGGACAGGGCTTCCTTGGGTCCCAATGAGCAGTTCTTC.

V is TRBV15 and J is TRBJ2-1; 10 nucleotides align to TRBD2. This CDR3 is built from 14 residues. From germline, CDR1 is LNHNV and CDR2 YYDKDF (reference sequence). V shed 4 bases, J shed 6 bases, and the junction held 3 bases outside the gene matches. The CDR3 sequence is CATSKRGGLNEQFF. CDR3 DNA sequence: TGTGCCACCAGCAAGCGGGGGGGCCTCAATGAGCAGTTCTTC. Drawing the rest from reference TRBV15 and TRBJ2-1, the complete variable domain is DAMVIQNPRYQVTQFGKPVTLSCSQTLNHNVMYWYQQKSSQAPKLLFHYYDKDFNNEADTPDNFQSRRPNTSFCFLDIRSPGLGDTAMYLCATSKRGGLNEQFFGPGTRLTVL.

This clone has only a few counts. The gene calls are TRBV6-5 and TRBJ2-2; D is perhaps TRBD2 (5 bases). CDR3 length equals 11 residues. Germline V gene sequence: CDR1 MNHEY, CDR2 SVGAGI. The V end lost 7 bases, the J end lost 7 bases, and 7 bases lay between the germline ends. Written as DNA, the CDR3 is TGTGCCAGCACGGCGGGCGGGGAGCTGTTTTTT. It specifies CASTAGGELFF.

V and J are TRBV4-3 and TRBJ2-3, with 9 bases lining up with TRBD1. Per germline, CDR1 LGHNA and CDR2 YSLEER. With 2 bases clipped from V and 9 bases from J, the junction kept 12 bases outside the gene matches. This CDR3 has 16 amino acids. CDR3: CASSQTGTGLMRTQYF. The CDR3 DNA follows: TGCGCCAGCAGCCAAACCGGGACAGGGTTAATGAGGACGCAGTATTTT.

The chain joins TRBV5-6 to TRBJ2-7, with 11 bases fitting TRBD1. Germline V gene sequence: CDR1 SGHDT, CDR2 YYEEEE. This CDR3 contains 15 residues. The junction had 5 bases not matched to a gene; V was cut back by 4 bases and J by 2 bases. The CDR3 nucleotides are TGTGCCAGCAGCCGACGGACAGGGGGCCCCTACGAGCAGTACTTC. Translation gives CASSRRTGGPYEQYF.

The rearrangement uses TRBV27 and TRBJ1-5, with TRBD1 as a possible D gene (6 bases). Trimming took 5 bases from V and 1 from J, leaving 12 bases between them. This CDR3 contains 15 residues. CDR1 MNHEY and CDR2 SMNVEV come from the germline V gene (reference sequence). For the CDR3, the DNA is TGTGCCAGCAGTCAGGCGAGGGGGAGCAATCAGCCCCAGCATTTT. Protein: CASSQARGSNQPQHF.

The rearrangement links TRBV20-1 to TRBJ1-5, with TRBD1 as a possible D gene (5 bases). From germline, CDR1 is DFQATT and CDR2 SNEGSKA (reference sequence). This CDR3 comprises 16 residues. V lost 3 bases and J 6 bases, leaving 21 bases between the germline ends. The CDR3 DNA follows: TGCAGTGCTAGTAGTTCGGGGCGGGTTAGGGCTCAGCCCCAGCATTTT. This encodes CSASSSGRVRAQPQHF.